This entry features one T cell receptor (beta chain) sequence. Its antigen is unidentified. This sample stems from a study of cytomegalovirus exposure and HLA in healthy donors. The CDR3 length is 12 residues. Germline assignment: CDR1 SNHLY and CDR2 FYNNEI. V was trimmed by 8 bases and J by 2 bases, leaving 9 bases between them. General study results and limits: Reportedly, HLA-A and HLA-B alleles of most subjects were accurately predicted from TCR beta. Previous analysis showed most TCR beta V segments were productive about 87% or about 30% of the time. A later analysis linked a missense variant in DCLRE1C to the trimming of TCR beta V and J genes.

13 Jbeta primers and 60 Vbeta primers were used for the PCR. TCRdb's table, derived via immunoSEQ multiplex PCR, lists solely in-frame clones and lacks some. This table holds about 160,000 clones, around 69% found once. Source material: PBMCs. The TCR was taken from a woman younger than 45 in good health and CMV-seronegative. This chain joins TRBV2 and TRBJ2-5, with D possibly matching TRBD1 (5 bases). The CDR3 loop is CASVGHQETQYF. In nucleotides, the CDR3 is TGTGCCAGCGTAGGACATCAAGAGACCCAGTACTTC.